The 17 T cell receptor beta chains below were found in one sample sequenced in a study of T cells in Graves' hyperthyroidism and ophthalmopathy. The CDR3 regions of TCR beta were amplified from RNA transcripts. Carried out on the TCR CDR3, a first-round RT-PCR used the HTBI primer set. In TCRdb, the multiplex PCR reads were re-called with MiXCR into one record per CDR3 protein. The table includes 750,000 to 950,000 distinct CDR3 sequences, 38% detected once. The sequenced sample consisted of blood. The receptor source for this set is a man between 18 and 29 years old with Graves' hyperthyroidism.

This clonotype turned up a few times. The chain has TRBV20-1 and TRBJ1-4; TRBD1 matches at 9 bases. Trimming at V came to 6 bases and at J to 5 bases, leaving 7 bases not matched to a gene. The germline CDR1 and CDR2 sequences are DFQATT and SNEGSKA (reference sequence). This CDR3 spans 14 amino acids. Here the CDR3 DNA reads TGCAGTGCAGGGGGACAGGGCGCGAATGAAAAACTGTTTTTT. This translates into CSAGGQGANEKLFF.

The chain uses TRBV7-2 and TRBJ1-3, with D perhaps TRBD1 (6 bases). This CDR3 is built from 16 residues. V lost 5 bases and J lost 1, with 15 bases in between. CDR1 and CDR2 (germline): SGHTA, FQGNSA. CDR3 bases: TGTGCCAGCAGCCGAAGGGGGTCCGAATCTGGAAACACCATATATTTT. Translated: CASSRRGSESGNTIYF.

The CDR3 nucleotides read TGTGCCATCAGTGGTGTGGTGGCTAGCACAGATACGCAGTATTTT. This translates into CAISGVVASTDTQYF. The chain joins TRBV10-3 to TRBJ2-3, with D uncertain. CDR1 ENHRY and CDR2 SYGVKD come from the germline V gene. Trimming removed 4 bases at V and 0 bases at J, with 11 bases between. The CDR3 length is 15 residues.

The gene calls are TRBV20-1 and TRBJ2-7; 7 bases fit TRBD2. In germline, CDR1 is DFQATT, CDR2 SNEGSKA (reference sequence). CDR3 size: 16 residues. J lost 7 bases, V lost 0 bases, and 15 bases had no gene match. CDR3 nucleotides: TGCAGTGCTAGAGAAGGGTTCGGGACTACCCTCGGGGAGCAGTACTTC. It encodes CSAREGFGTTLGEQYF.

This clonotype was picked up a small number of times. The chain joins TRBV6-1 to TRBJ1-1; D unclear. V lost 2 bases and J lost 1, with 8 bases in between. The CDR3 has 14 residues. The germline V gene encodes CDR1 MNHNS and CDR2 SASEGT. The CDR3 DNA reads TGTGCCAGCAGTGAATGGACGGAGAACACTGAAGCTTTCTTT. It specifies CASSEWTENTEAFF.

The V call is TRBV4-1, the J call TRBJ1-5, with 9 bases lining up with TRBD1. V dropped 6 bases and J dropped 6; count of bases not matched to a gene: 3. Per germline, CDR1 MGHRA and CDR2 YSYEKL. This CDR3 contains 13 residues. In DNA form, the CDR3 reads TGCGCCAGCAGTCAGGGACAGGGTCAGCCCCAGCATTTT. Its translation is CASSQGQGQPQHF.

Concerning this clonotype: A read error may be the cause here, since a much bigger clone is one base away. This sequence joins TRBV10-3 and TRBJ2-2, with D possibly TRBD2 on 6 matching bases. The germline V gene encodes CDR1 ENHRY and CDR2 SYGVKD. The CDR3 is 13 residues long. The CDR3 DNA follows: TGTGCCATCAGTGGGGGGAACACCGGGGGGCTGTTTTTT. This gives the protein CAISGGNTGGLFF.

This clonotype has a count of ten or more. The chain combines TRBV24-1 with TRBJ1-1, with unresolved D. CDR3 length: 14 residues. V was trimmed by 2 bases and J by 3 bases, leaving 9 bases between them. Germline CDR1 and CDR2: KGHDR and SFDVKD. Written as DNA, the CDR3 is TGTGCCACCAGTGATTCTTCCGGGGACACTGAAGCTTTCTTT. Its translation is CATSDSSGDTEAFF.

The chain employs TRBV4-1 and TRBJ2-7; D is unclear. Deletions cut 0 bases from V and 0 bases from J, with 9 bases between. The germline V gene has CDR1 MGHRA and CDR2 YSYEKL. The CDR3 extends over 15 amino acids. The CDR3 DNA reads as TGCGCCAGCAGCCAAGATATCCCTCCCTCCTACGAGCAGTACTTC. It translates to CASSQDIPPSYEQYF.

This clonotype was seen a few times. The chain combines TRBV20-1 with TRBJ1-5, with a tentative D call TRBD1 (5 bases). The CDR3 is made up of 14 amino acids. From germline, CDR1 is DFQATT and CDR2 SNEGSKA (reference sequence). The ends were cut back, 3 bases at V and 2 bases at J, with 11 bases in the middle. In DNA form, the CDR3 reads TGCAGTGCTAGGCTGGGGGGTGGCAATCAGCCCCAGCATTTT. It specifies CSARLGGGNQPQHF.

This clonotype was found many times. This chain uses TRBV7-2 with TRBJ2-5; D may be TRBD2 (7 bases). Germline V gene data show CDR1 as SGHTA and CDR2 as FQGNSA. The CDR3 loop spans 16 amino acids. The V end was cut by 2 bases, the J end by 2 bases, with 15 bases between. CDR3 sequence reads: CASSLQAGRGQETQYF. CDR3 bases: TGTGCCAGCAGCTTACAGGCAGGGAGGGGGCAAGAGACCCAGTACTTC.

The genes are TRBV29-1 and TRBJ1-2, with D perhaps TRBD1 (6 bases). The ends were cut back, 2 bases at V and 3 bases at J, with 10 bases in the middle. CDR1 SQVTM and CDR2 ANQGSEA come from the germline V gene. The CDR3 is 13 amino acids. The CDR3 sequence is CSVENPGDYGYTF. The CDR3 bases are TGCAGCGTTGAAAATCCAGGGGACTATGGCTACACCTTC.

V gene TRBV16 combines with J gene TRBJ1-1, with D possibly TRBD1 on 5 matching bases. This CDR3 has 15 residues. Between the trimmed V and J ends, which lost 2 bases and 5 bases, there was a span of 15 bases. CDR1 and CDR2 (germline): KGHSY, FQNENV. The CDR3 DNA reads TGTGCCAGCAGCCAAGAATCCAGGGAGGGGACTGAAGCTTTCTTT. Translating it yields CASSQESREGTEAFF.

This clonotype was detected a few times. The gene calls are TRBV12-3 or TRBV12-4 and TRBJ2-7; TRBD2 agrees at 15 bases. J was trimmed by 5 bases and V by 5 bases; bases with no gene match: 1. This CDR3 spans 14 amino acids. CDR3 protein: CASSRTSGRDEQYF. The CDR3 DNA is TGTGCCAGCAGTCGGACTAGCGGGAGGGACGAGCAGTACTTC.

As to this clonotype: With a much larger clone just one base away, this may be a read error. V usage is TRBV19 and J usage is TRBJ1-5; D is possibly TRBD1 (5 bases). The germline V gene encodes CDR1 LNHDA and CDR2 SQIVND (reference sequence). The V end lost 7 bases, the J end lost 2 bases, and 12 bases lay between the germline ends. This CDR3 comprises 14 residues. The CDR3 DNA reads as TGTGCCAGTACCGGGAAACAGGGCAATCAGCCCCAGCATTTT. It specifies CASTGKQGNQPQHF.

Concerning this clonotype itself: An end of the junction differs from the germline gene, which may be a read error. This rearrangement joins TRBV29-1 to TRBJ2-2; the D call may be TRBD1 or TRBD2 (5 bases each). CDR3 length equals 15 residues. The germline CDR1 and CDR2 sequences are SQVTM and ANQGSEA. CDR3 in DNA: TGTGCCTGGAGAGGGCAGGGCGCGAACACCGGGGAGCTGTTTTTT. It is translated as CAWRGQGANTGELFF.

This clonotype came up a few times. The rearrangement joins TRBV7-9 to TRBJ1-3, with D perhaps TRBD1 (6 bases). Trimming removed 5 bases at V and 4 bases at J, with 18 bases between. The germline V gene has CDR1 SEHNR and CDR2 FQNEAQ (reference sequence). The CDR3 is 16 amino acids. The CDR3 loop is CASSRYRVSSGNTIYF. The CDR3 bases are TGTGCCAGCAGCCGCTACAGGGTCTCGTCCGGAAACACCATATATTTT.